The 29 T cell receptor beta chains listed next were all sequenced from one sample in a study of graft-versus-host responses after intestinal transplantation. Which antigens these TCRs recognize remains unknown. Generated by immunoSEQ multiplex PCR, the TCRdb table keeps only in-frame clones and is missing some. The sample yields about 86,000 clones, about 87% seen once. Material: unstimulated CD4+ T cells sorted from spleen or lymph node cells, obtained before transplant. Receptor source: a human donor who was the organ donor for an intestinal transplant.

Remarks on this clone: The junction does not match germline at one end; this may be a read error. This sequence joins TRBV7-7 and TRBJ2-3; TRBD1 aligns across 7 bases. The CDR3 spans 15 residues. The germline gives CDR1 SSHAT, CDR2 FNYEAQ (reference sequence). The CDR3 DNA is TGTGCTAGCAGCCCGAGACAGGGAAGCACAGATACGCAGTATTTT. It is translated as CASSPRQGSTDTQYF.

V usage is TRBV30 and J usage is TRBJ2-3; D not certain. Germline V CDR1 and CDR2: GTSNPN, SVGIG (reference sequence). V was cut by 1 base and J by 11 bases, with 16 bases left in between. The CDR3 consists of 13 residues. CDR3 DNA: TGTGCCTGGAGTGACTTTTTGGCGGCGATGCAGTATTTT. As protein: CAWSDFLAAMQYF.

Only one count was recorded for this clone. The chain uses TRBV2 and TRBJ1-1; D ambiguous. V was clipped by 5 bases and J by 5 bases, with 15 bases between them. This CDR3 region has 14 residues. Germline loops: CDR1 SNHLY, CDR2 FYNNEI. The CDR3 DNA is TGTGCCAGCAGTACGTCCGAGGTTGGGACTGAAGCTTTCTTT. It translates to CASSTSEVGTEAFF.

Only a few counts were recorded for this clone. CDR3 loop: CASSSLGAASGNTIYF. The CDR3 DNA reads TGTGCCAGCAGTTCCTTAGGGGCAGCCTCTGGAAACACCATATATTTT. The chain recombines TRBV6-5 with TRBJ1-3; weak D call: TRBD1 (5 bases). The CDR3 is 16 residues long. Trimming cost V 4 bases and J 0 bases, with 13 bases left between them. Germline values: CDR1 MNHEY, CDR2 SVGAGI.

The rearrangement joins TRBV7-2 to TRBJ1-5; D might be TRBD1 (5 bases). Trimming cost V 5 bases and J 0 bases, with 8 bases left between them. The length of the CDR3 is 14 residues. Per germline, CDR1 SGHTA and CDR2 FQGNSA. The CDR3 reads CASSHGGSNQPQHF. The CDR3, as DNA: TGTGCCAGCAGCCACGGGGGTAGCAATCAGCCCCAGCATTTT.

The V and J genes are TRBV11-3 and TRBJ2-3; 10 bases agree with TRBD2. Germline assignment: CDR1 SGHNT and CDR2 YENEEA. With 4 bases clipped from V and 3 bases from J, the junction kept 1 base outside the gene matches. CDR3 length: 14 amino acids. The CDR3 spells CASSSGLATDTQYF. CDR3 sequence (DNA): TGTGCCAGCAGCTCGGGACTAGCGACAGATACGCAGTATTTT.

This clone appeared once. The chain couples TRBV23-1 to TRBJ1-1, with 8 bases matching TRBD1. TRBV23-1 is an open reading frame whose function is uncertain. Trimming took 7 bases from V and 1 from J; bases not matched to a gene: 2. The CDR3 has 13 amino acids. The CDR3 sequence is CASIGTGNTEAFF. Written as DNA, the CDR3 is TGCGCCAGCATTGGGACAGGGAACACTGAAGCTTTCTTT.

The chain employs TRBV7-9 and TRBJ1-2; D is unresolved. This CDR3 region has 12 residues. Between the trimmed V and J ends, which lost 4 bases and 3 bases, there was a span of 6 bases. Germline CDR1 SEHNR, CDR2 FQNEAQ (reference sequence). The chain's CDR3 is CASSSKHYGYTF. The CDR3 region has the DNA TGTGCCAGCAGCTCGAAGCACTATGGCTACACCTTC.

This clone was counted a single time. The rearrangement uses TRBV2 and TRBJ1-1, with 7 bases lining up with TRBD1. The germline CDR1 and CDR2 sequences are SNHLY and FYNNEI. This CDR3 spans 13 amino acids. V shed 8 bases, J shed 1 base, and the junction held 4 bases outside the gene matches. For the CDR3, the DNA is TGTGCCAGCGAGGACAGGAGGAACACTGAAGCTTTCTTT. This codes for CASEDRRNTEAFF.

The gene calls are TRBV15 and TRBJ2-7, with a weak D call TRBD2 (6 bases). Germline V gene sequence: CDR1 LNHNV, CDR2 YYDKDF (reference sequence). The CDR3 is made up of 16 amino acids. The V and J ends lost 3 bases and 4 bases respectively, with 19 bases between them. CDR3 sequence (DNA): TGTGCCACCAGCAGGGGGGGAAAGGTGGCAGGTTACGAGCAGTACTTC. Its translation: CATSRGGKVAGYEQYF. Full variable domain (missing parts from reference TRBV15 and TRBJ2-7): DAMVIQNPRYQVTQFGKPVTLSCSQTLNHNVMYWYQQKSSQAPKLLFHYYDKDFNNEADTPDNFQSRRPNTSFCFLDIRSPGLGDTAMYLCATSRGGKVAGYEQYFGPGTRLTVT.

This clone was counted only a few times. This chain links TRBV2 with TRBJ1-2; D gene unclear. V shed 8 bases and J shed 13 bases, with 23 bases lying between them. The CDR3 sequence is 13 residues long. From germline, CDR1 is SNHLY and CDR2 FYNNEI. The CDR3 here is CASGPSVGSPATF. For the CDR3, the DNA is TGTGCCAGCGGCCCGAGTGTCGGGTCCCCGGCCACCTTC.

The chain recombines TRBV28 with TRBJ2-7, with TRBD1 matching 7 bases. The CDR3 is 15 residues long. Germline V gene lookup returns CDR1 MDHEN and CDR2 SYDVKM. The V segment lost 6 bases and the J segment 0 bases; nucleotides outside the gene matches: 8. DNA of the CDR3: TGTGCCAGCAGACATTCCGGGACAGCCTCCTACGAGCAGTACTTC. Translation gives CASRHSGTASYEQYF.

This chain joins TRBV25-1 and TRBJ1-2; no clear D gene. The CDR3 totals 11 residues. The V and J ends lost 8 bases and 8 bases respectively, with 12 bases between them. Germline V gene data show CDR1 as MGHDK and CDR2 as SYGVNS. Here the CDR3 DNA reads TGTGCCAGCGGACTGCGAGCCGGCTACACCTTC. This translates into CASGLRAGYTF.

The chain couples TRBV29-1 to TRBJ2-5; a possible D gene is TRBD2 (7 bases). Germline assignment: CDR1 SQVTM and CDR2 ANQGSEA. There are 14 residues in the CDR3. The V gene lost 1 base and the J gene lost 7 bases, with 16 bases spanning the gap. CDR3 nucleotides: TGCAGCGTTGAAGGGGCGGGGGCCGGGGCGACCCAGTACTTC. It translates to CSVEGAGAGATQYF.

The chain has TRBV2 and TRBJ2-2; 9 bases map to TRBD2. The germline CDR1 and CDR2 sequences are SNHLY and FYNNEI. The CDR3 length is 17 residues. V was pared by 1 base and J by 1 base, with 4 bases of the junction left unmatched. As DNA, the CDR3 is TGTGCCAGCAGTGAAGATCCAGCGGGGGGGAACACCGGGGAGCTGTTTTTT. This codes for CASSEDPAGGNTGELFF.

The chain couples TRBV5-1 to TRBJ1-3; 8 bases map to TRBD1. V trimming: 1 base; J trimming: 4 bases; junction bases outside the gene matches: 1. The CDR3 has 14 residues. In germline, CDR1 is SGHRS, CDR2 YFSETQ. The CDR3 region is CASSLQGAGNTIYF. DNA of the CDR3: TGCGCCAGCAGCTTGCAGGGGGCGGGAAACACCATATATTTT.

V and J are TRBV29-1 and TRBJ1-4; D may be TRBD1 (5 bases). The CDR3 totals 11 residues. Germline V gives CDR1 SQVTM, CDR2 ANQGSEA. V was trimmed by 5 bases and J by 8 bases, leaving 9 bases between them. CDR3 coding DNA: TGCAGCGTTAGGTGGGGCGAAAAACTGTTTTTT. This gives the protein CSVRWGEKLFF.

The CDR3 region is CATSRDSQETQYF. The CDR3 coding sequence is TGTGCCACCAGCAGGGACAGCCAAGAGACCCAGTACTTC. The gene calls are TRBV15 and TRBJ2-5, with D possibly being TRBD1 (6 bases). CDR3 size: 13 residues. Germline V gene sequence: CDR1 LNHNV, CDR2 YYDKDF (reference sequence). With 3 bases removed from V and 1 base from J, the gap between germline ends came to 6 bases.

The chain couples TRBV2 to TRBJ2-5, with D tentatively TRBD2 (7 bases). The length of the CDR3 is 11 residues. Per germline, CDR1 SNHLY and CDR2 FYNNEI. V was cut by 10 bases and J by 5 bases, with 11 bases left in between. The CDR3 DNA reads as TGTGCCACAAGGGGGGGGGAGACCCAGTACTTC. This encodes CATRGGETQYF.

This clone was counted once. Germline is not matched at one junction end, which may reflect a read error. This chain joins TRBV5-5 and TRBJ2-2; 9 nucleotides agree with TRBD1. CDR1 is SGHKS and CDR2 is YYEKEE in the germline V gene (reference sequence). The CDR3 has 15 amino acids. CDR3 loop: CASILGQGYTGELFF. Written as DNA, the CDR3 is TGTGCCAGCATCTTGGGACAGGGATACACCGGGGAGCTGTTTTTT.

V usage is TRBV6-1 and J usage is TRBJ2-1; 8 bases are a match to TRBD1. With V trimmed by 6 bases and J by 14 bases, 9 bases remained unmatched. The CDR3 runs to 12 residues. Germline-derived CDR1 and CDR2 are MNHNS and SASEGT. The CDR3 reads CASSPQGAEEFF. Here the CDR3 DNA reads TGTGCCAGCAGCCCCCAGGGGGCCGAGGAGTTCTTC.

V usage is TRBV4-3 and J usage is TRBJ2-1, with 15 bases fitting TRBD2. V shed 0 bases, J shed 4 bases, and the junction held 10 bases outside the gene matches. CDR1 is LGHNA and CDR2 is YSLEER in the germline V gene. The CDR3 extends over 20 amino acids. The CDR3 loop reads CASSQDKWTSGREEYNEQFF. CDR3 DNA: TGCGCCAGCAGCCAAGATAAGTGGACTAGCGGGAGGGAGGAGTACAATGAGCAGTTCTTC.

Notes on this clone: The sample has other DNA sequences that encode this CDR3 too. The chain has TRBV19 and TRBJ1-5; D gene unclear. CDR1 and CDR2 (germline): LNHDA, SQIVND (reference sequence). The CDR3 consists of 13 residues. The ends were cut back, 6 bases at V and 5 bases at J, with 11 bases in the middle. The CDR3 region has the DNA TGTGCCAGTAGCCGCCAGCGGTATCAGCCCCAGCATTTT. This gives the protein CASSRQRYQPQHF.

The genes are TRBV7-9 and TRBJ1-5; 9 bases agree with TRBD1. The CDR3 length is 15 residues. Unmatched junction bases numbered 2, after V lost 3 bases and J lost 2 bases. CDR1 and CDR2 from the germline V gene are SEHNR and FQNEAQ (reference sequence). As DNA, the CDR3 is TGTGCCAGCAGCTTCCGGACAGGGGGCAATCAGCCCCAGCATTTT. It translates to CASSFRTGGNQPQHF. Full variable domain (missing parts from reference TRBV7-9 and TRBJ1-5): DTGVSQNPRHKITKRGQNVTFRCDPISEHNRLYWYRQTLGQGPEFLTYFQNEAQLEKSRLLSDRFSAERPKGSFSTLEIQRTEQGDSAMYLCASSFRTGGNQPQHFGDGTRLSIL.

The V and J genes are TRBV5-8 and TRBJ2-2; TRBD1 agrees at 7 bases. CDR1 SGHTS and CDR2 YDEGEE come from the germline V gene. CDR3 length: 16 residues. The V gene end was trimmed by 5 bases and the J gene end by 4 bases; junction bases not matched to a gene: 11. The CDR3 sequence: CASSSQPGQLTGELFF. In DNA form, the CDR3 reads TGTGCCAGCAGTTCCCAGCCGGGACAGCTCACCGGGGAGCTGTTTTTT.

The chain employs TRBV4-3 and TRBJ2-5, with 8 bases identical to TRBD2. The J call may be incorrect, as the DNA end agrees better with TRBJ2-7. The germline gives CDR1 LGHNA, CDR2 YSLEER. The CDR3 sequence is 14 residues long. The CDR3 loop reads CASSRYLTSDEQYF. CDR3 sequence (DNA): TGCGCCAGCAGCCGATATTTGACTAGCGACGAGCAGTACTTC.

The chain carries TRBV5-1 and TRBJ1-2; D is ambiguous. This CDR3 is built from 13 residues. The germline V gene encodes CDR1 SGHRS and CDR2 YFSETQ. Trimming pared 1 base from V and 6 bases from J, leaving 10 bases between. CDR3 in amino acids: CASSLSPGNGYTF. The CDR3 nucleotides are TGCGCCAGCAGCTTGAGTCCAGGCAATGGCTACACCTTC. Full variable domain (outside the CDR3, taken from reference TRBV5-1 and TRBJ1-2): KAGVTQTPRYLIKTRGQQVTLSCSPISGHRSVSWYQQTPGQGLQFLFEYFSETQRNKGNFPGRFSGRQFSNSRSEMNVSTLELGDSALYLCASSLSPGNGYTFGSGTRLTVV.

This chain connects TRBV5-6 to TRBJ1-3; a possible D gene is TRBD1 (6 bases). This CDR3 comprises 14 residues. The germline V and J ends were trimmed by 5 bases and 4 bases, with 13 bases remaining between them. Germline CDR1 and CDR2: SGHDT and YYEEEE. The CDR3 nucleotides read TGTGCCAGCAGGAAGGACAGCCGGGGAAACACCATATATTTT. Encoded protein: CASRKDSRGNTIYF.

The gene calls are TRBV2 and TRBJ1-4; D gene unclear. V lost 3 bases and J 8 bases, leaving 13 bases between the germline ends. The CDR3 loop spans 14 amino acids. The V gene's germline CDR1 is SNHLY and CDR2 FYNNEI. DNA for the CDR3: TGTGCCAGCAGTGAGAGGCGTAGTATAGAAAAACTGTTTTTT. Translated: CASSERRSIEKLFF.